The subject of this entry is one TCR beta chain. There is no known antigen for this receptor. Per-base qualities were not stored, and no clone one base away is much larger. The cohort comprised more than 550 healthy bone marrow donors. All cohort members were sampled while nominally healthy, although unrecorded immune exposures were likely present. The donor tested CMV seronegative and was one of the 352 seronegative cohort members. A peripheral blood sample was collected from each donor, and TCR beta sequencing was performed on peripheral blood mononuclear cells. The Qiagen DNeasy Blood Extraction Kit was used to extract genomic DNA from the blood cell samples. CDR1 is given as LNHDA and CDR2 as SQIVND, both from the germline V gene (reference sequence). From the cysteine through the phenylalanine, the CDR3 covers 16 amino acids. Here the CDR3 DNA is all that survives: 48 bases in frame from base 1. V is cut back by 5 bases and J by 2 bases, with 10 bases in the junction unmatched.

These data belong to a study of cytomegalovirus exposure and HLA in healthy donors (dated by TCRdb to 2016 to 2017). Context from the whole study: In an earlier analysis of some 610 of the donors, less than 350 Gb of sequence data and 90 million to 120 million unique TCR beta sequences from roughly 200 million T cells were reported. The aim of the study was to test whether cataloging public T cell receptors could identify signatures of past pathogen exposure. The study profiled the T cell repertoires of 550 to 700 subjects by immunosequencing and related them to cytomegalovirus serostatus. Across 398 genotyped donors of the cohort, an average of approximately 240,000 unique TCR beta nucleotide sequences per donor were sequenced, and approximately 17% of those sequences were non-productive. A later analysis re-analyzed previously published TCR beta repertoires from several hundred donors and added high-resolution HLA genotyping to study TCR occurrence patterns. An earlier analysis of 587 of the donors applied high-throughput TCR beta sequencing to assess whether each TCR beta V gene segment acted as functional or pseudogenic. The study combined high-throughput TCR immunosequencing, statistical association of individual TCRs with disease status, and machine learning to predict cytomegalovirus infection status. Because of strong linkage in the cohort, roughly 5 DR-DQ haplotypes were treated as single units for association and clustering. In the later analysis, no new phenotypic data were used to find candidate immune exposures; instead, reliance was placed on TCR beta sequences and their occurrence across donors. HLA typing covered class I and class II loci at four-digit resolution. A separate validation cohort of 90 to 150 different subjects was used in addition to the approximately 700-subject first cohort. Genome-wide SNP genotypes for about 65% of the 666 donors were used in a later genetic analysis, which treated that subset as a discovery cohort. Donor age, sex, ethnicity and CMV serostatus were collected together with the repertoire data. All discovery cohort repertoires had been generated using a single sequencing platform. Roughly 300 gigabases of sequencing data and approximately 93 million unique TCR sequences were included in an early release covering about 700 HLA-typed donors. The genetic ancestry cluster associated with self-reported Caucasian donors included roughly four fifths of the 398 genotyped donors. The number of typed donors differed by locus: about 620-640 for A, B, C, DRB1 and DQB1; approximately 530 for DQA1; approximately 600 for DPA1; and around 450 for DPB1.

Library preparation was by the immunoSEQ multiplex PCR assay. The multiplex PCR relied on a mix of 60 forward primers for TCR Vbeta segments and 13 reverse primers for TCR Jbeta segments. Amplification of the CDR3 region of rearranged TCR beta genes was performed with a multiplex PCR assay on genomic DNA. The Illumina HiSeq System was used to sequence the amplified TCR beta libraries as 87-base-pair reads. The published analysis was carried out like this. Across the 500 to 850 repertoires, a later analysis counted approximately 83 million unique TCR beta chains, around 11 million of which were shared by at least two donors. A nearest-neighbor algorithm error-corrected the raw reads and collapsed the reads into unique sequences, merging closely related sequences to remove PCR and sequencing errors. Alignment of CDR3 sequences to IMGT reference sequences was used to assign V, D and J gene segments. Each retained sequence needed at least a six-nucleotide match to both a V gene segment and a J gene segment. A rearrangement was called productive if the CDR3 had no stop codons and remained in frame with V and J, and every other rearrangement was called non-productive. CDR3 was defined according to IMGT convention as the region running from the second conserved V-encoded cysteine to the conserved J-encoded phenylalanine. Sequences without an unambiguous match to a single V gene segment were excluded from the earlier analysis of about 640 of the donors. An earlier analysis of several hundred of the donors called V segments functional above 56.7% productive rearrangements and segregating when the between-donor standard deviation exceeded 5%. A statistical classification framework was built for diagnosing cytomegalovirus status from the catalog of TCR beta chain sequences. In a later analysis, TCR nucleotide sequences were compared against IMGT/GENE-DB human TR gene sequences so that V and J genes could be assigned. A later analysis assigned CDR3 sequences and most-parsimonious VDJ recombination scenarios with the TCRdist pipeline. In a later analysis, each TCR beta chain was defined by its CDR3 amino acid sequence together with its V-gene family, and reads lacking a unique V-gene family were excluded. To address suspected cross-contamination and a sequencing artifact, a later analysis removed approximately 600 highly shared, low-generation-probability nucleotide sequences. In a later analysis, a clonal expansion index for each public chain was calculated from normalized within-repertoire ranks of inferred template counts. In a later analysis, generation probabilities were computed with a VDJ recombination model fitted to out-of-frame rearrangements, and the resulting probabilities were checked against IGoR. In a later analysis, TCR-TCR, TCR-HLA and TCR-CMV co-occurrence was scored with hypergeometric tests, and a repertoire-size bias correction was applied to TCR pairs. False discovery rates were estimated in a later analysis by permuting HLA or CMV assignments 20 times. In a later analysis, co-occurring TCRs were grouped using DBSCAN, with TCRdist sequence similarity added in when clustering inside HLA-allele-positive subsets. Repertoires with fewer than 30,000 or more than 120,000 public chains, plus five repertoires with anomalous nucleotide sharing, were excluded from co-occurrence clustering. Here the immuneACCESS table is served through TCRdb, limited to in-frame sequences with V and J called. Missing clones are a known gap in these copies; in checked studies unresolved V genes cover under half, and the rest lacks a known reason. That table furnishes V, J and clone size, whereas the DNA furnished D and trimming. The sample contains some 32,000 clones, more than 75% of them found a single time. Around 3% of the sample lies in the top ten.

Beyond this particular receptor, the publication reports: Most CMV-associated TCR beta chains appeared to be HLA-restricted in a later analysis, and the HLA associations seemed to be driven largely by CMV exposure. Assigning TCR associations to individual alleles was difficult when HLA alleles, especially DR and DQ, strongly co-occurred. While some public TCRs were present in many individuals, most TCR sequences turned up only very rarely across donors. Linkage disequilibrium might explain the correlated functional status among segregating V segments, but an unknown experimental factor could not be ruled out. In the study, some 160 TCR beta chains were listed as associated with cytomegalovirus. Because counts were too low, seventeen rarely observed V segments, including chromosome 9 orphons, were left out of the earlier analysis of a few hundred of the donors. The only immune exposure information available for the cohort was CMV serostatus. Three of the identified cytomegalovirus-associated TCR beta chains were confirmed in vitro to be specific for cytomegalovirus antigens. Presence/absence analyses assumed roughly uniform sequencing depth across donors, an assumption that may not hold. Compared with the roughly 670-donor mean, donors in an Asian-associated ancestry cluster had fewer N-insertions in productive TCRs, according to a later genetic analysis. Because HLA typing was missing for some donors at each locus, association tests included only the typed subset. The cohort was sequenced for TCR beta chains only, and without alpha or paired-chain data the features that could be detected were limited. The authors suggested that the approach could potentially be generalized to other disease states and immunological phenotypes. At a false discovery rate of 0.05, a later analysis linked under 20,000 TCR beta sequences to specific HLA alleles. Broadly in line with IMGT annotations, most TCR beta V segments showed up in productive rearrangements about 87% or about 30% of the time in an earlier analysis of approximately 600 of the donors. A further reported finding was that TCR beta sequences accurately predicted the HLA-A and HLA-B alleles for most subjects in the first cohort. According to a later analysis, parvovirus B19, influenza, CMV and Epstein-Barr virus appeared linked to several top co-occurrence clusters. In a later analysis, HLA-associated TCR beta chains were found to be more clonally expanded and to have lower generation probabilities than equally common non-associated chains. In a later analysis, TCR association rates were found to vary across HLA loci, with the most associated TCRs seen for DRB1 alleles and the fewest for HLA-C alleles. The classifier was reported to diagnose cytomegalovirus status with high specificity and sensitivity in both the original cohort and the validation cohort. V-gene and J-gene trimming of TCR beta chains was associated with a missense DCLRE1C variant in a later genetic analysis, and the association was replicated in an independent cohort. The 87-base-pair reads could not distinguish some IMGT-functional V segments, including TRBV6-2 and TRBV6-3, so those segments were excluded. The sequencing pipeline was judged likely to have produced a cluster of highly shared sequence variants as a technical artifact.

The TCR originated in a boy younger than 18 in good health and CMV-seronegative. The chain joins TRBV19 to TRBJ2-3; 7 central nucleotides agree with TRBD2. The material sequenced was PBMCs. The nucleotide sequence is TGTGCCAGTAGTGCACTGAGCGGGGAACACACAGATACGCAGTATTTT. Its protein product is CASSALSGEHTDTQYF.